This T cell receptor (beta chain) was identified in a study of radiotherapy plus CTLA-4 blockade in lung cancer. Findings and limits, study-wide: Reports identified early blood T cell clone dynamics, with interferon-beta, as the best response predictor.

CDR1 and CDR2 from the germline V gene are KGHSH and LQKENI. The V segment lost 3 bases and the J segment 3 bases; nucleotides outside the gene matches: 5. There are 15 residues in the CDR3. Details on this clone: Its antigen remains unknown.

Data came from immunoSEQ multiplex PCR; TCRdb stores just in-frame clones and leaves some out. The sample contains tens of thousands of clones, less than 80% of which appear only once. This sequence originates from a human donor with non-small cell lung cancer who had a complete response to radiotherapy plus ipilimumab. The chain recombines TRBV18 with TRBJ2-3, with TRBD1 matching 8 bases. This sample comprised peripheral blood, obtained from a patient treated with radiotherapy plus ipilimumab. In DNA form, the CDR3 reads TGTGCCAGCTCACCCGGGACAGGTTTGACAGATACGCAGTATTTT. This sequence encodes CASSPGTGLTDTQYF.